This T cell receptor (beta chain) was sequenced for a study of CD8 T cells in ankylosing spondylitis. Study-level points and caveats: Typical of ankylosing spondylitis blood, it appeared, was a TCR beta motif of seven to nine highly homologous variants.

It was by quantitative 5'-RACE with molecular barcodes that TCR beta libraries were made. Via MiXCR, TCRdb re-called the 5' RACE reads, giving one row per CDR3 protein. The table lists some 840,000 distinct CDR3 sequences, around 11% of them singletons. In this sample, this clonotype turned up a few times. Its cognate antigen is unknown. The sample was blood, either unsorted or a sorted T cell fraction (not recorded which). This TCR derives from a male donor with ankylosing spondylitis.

CDR3 in DNA: TGTGCCAGCACGGTCGGGAATTCACCCCTCCACTTT. Protein: CASTVGNSPLHF. The chain uses TRBV12-3 or TRBV12-4 and TRBJ1-6; unclear D gene. V lost 7 bases and J lost 7, with 8 bases in between. CDR3 length equals 12 residues.